This T cell receptor beta chain derives from a study of CD8 T cells in ankylosing spondylitis. CDR1 and CDR2 (germline): LGHDT, YNNKEL (reference sequence). This CDR3 has 15 residues. V shed 2 bases, J shed 3 bases, and the junction held 3 bases outside the gene matches. This clonotype has only a few counts. Scientists made TCR beta libraries using quantitative 5'-RACE with molecular barcodes. TCRdb re-derived calls from the 5' RACE reads in MiXCR, one entry per CDR3 protein. Among roughly 220,000 distinct CDR3 sequences listed, roughly a tenth were seen once. Specimen: blood, either unsorted or a sorted T cell fraction (not recorded which). V gene TRBV3-1 combines with J gene TRBJ2-1; 8 nucleotides align to TRBD2. This TCR was recovered from a male donor with ankylosing spondylitis or in good health (not recorded which). CDR3 DNA sequence: TGTGCCAGCAGCCAACGGGGGGGCTACTACAATGAGCAGTTCTTC. Translated, it gives CASSQRGGYYNEQFF.